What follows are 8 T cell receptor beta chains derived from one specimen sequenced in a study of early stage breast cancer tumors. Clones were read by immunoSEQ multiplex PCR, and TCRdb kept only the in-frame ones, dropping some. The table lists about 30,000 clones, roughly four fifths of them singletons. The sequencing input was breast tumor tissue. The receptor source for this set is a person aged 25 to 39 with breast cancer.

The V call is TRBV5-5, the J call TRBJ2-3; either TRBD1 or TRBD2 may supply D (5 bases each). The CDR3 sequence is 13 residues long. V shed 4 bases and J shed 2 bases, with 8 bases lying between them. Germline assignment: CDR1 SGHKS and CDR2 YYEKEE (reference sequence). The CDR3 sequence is CASSTGLTDTQYF. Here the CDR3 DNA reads TGTGCCAGCAGCACAGGACTCACAGATACGCAGTATTTT.

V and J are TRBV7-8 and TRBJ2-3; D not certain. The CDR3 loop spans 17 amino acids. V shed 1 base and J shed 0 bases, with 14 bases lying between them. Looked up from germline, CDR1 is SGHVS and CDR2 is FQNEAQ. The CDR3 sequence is CASSLGSASPSTDTQYF. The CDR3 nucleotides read TGTGCCAGCAGCTTAGGGTCAGCCTCTCCTAGCACAGATACGCAGTATTTT.

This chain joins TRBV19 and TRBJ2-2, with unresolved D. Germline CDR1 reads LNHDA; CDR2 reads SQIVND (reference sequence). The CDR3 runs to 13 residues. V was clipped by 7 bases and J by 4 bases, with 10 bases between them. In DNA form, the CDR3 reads TGTGCCAGTACGGTGAAGGGCACCGGGGAGCTGTTTTTT. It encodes CASTVKGTGELFF. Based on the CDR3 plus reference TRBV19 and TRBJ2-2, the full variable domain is DGGITQSPKYLFRKEGQNVTLSCEQNLNHDAMYWYRQDPGQGLRLIYYSQIVNDFQKGDIAEGYSVSREKKESFPLTVTSAQKNPTAFYLCASTVKGTGELFFGEGSRLTVL.

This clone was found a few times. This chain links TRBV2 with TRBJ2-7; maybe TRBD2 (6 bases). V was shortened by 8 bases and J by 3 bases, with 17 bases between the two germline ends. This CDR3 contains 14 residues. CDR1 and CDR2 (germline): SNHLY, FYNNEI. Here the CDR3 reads CASGGIGVVYEQYF. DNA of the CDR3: TGTGCCAGCGGGGGGATTGGGGTAGTCTACGAGCAGTACTTC.

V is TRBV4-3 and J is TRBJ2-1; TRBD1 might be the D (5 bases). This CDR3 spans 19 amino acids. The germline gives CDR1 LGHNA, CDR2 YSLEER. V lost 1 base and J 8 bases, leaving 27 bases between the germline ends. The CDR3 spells CASSQVQGTINKVEDEQFF. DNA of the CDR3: TGCGCCAGCAGCCAAGTCCAGGGAACGATTAACAAGGTTGAAGATGAGCAGTTCTTC.

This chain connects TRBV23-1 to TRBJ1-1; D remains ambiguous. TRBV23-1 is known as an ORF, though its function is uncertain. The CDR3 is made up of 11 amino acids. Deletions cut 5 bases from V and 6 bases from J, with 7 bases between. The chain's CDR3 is CASSERAEAFF. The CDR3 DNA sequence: TGCGCCAGCAGTGAAAGGGCTGAAGCTTTCTTT.

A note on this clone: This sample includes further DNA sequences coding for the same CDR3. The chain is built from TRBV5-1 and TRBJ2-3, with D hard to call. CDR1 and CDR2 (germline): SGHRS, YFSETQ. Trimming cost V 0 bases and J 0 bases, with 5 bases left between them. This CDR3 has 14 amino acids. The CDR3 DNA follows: TGCGCCAGCAGCTTGGCAGGTAGCACAGATACGCAGTATTTT. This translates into CASSLAGSTDTQYF.

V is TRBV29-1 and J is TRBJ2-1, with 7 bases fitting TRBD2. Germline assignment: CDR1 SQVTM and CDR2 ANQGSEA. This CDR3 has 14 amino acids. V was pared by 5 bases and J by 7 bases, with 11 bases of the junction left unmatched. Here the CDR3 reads CSVRTLGRGNEQFF. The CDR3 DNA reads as TGCAGCGTTCGCACTTTGGGGAGGGGTAATGAGCAGTTCTTC.